This T cell receptor (beta chain) is from a study of T cell responses to AZD1222 COVID-19 vaccine. Study background: Pooling of second doses given at about 4 or about 12 weeks was done. Study-wide results and caveats: Clonal diversity was possibly underestimated; the donors were predominantly white British and more often female.

Trimming took 6 bases from V and 4 from J, leaving 8 bases between them. The CDR3 is made up of 13 amino acids. Germline-derived CDR1 and CDR2 are KGHDR and SFDVKD. As to this clone: The antigen remains unidentified.

This table comes from immunoSEQ multiplex PCR, and its TCRdb copy is limited to in-frame clones, with some not included. Of 65,000 to 85,000 clones listed, about 85% are singletons. This material consisted of peripheral blood, taken on day 0 of AZD1222 vaccination. The receptor comes from an adult in good health. V usage is TRBV24-1 and J usage is TRBJ2-2; perhaps D is TRBD1 or TRBD2 (5 bases each). CDR3 sequence reads: CATSLGVTGELFF. The CDR3, as DNA: TGTGCCACCAGTTTGGGGGTCACCGGGGAGCTGTTTTTT.